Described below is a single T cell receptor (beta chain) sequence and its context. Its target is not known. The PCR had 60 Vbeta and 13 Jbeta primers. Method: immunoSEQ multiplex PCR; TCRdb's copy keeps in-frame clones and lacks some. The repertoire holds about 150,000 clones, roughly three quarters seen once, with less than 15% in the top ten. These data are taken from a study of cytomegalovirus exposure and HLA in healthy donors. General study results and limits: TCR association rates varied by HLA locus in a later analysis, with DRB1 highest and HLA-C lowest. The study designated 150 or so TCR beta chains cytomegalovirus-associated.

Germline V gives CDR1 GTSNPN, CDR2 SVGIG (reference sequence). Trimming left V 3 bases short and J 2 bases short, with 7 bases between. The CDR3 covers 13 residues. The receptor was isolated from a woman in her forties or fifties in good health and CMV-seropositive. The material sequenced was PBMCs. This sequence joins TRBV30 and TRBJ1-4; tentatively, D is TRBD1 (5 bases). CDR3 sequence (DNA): TGTGCCTGGAGCCCAGGGACTAATGAAAAACTGTTTTTT. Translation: CAWSPGTNEKLFF.